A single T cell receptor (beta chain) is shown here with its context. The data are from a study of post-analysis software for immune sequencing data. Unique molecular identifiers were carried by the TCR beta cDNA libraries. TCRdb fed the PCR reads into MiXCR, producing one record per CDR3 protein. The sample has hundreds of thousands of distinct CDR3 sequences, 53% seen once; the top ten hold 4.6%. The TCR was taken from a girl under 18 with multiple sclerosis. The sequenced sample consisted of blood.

Written as DNA, the CDR3 is TGCAGTGCAAACGGACTAGCGGGAGTTCCCTACGAGCAGTACTTC. Translation: CSANGLAGVPYEQYF. This sequence joins TRBV20-1 and TRBJ2-7; 13 nucleotides agree with TRBD2. There are 15 residues in the CDR3. Looked up from germline, CDR1 is DFQATT and CDR2 is SNEGSKA (reference sequence). V gave up 6 bases and J gave up 2 bases; unmatched junction bases: 7.